A few counts support the clone carrying this T cell receptor beta chain. Germline V CDR1 and CDR2: SEHNR, FQNEAQ (reference sequence). V shed 3 bases, J shed 3 bases, and the junction held 5 bases outside the gene matches. This CDR3 spans 16 amino acids. These data are taken from a study of cytomegalovirus exposure and HLA in healthy donors. It was with 60 Vbeta and 13 Jbeta primers that the PCR ran. Sequencing was performed with immunoSEQ multiplex PCR; in TCRdb, only in-frame clones are kept and a portion is missing. The table has about 150,000 clones, about 75% seen once; the top ten hold 0.5% to 0.85%.

The TCR originated in a male donor in good health and CMV-seronegative. The chain carries TRBV7-9 and TRBJ2-7; 13 bases map to TRBD2. Specimen: PBMCs. The CDR3 loop is CASSFTTSGGHYEQYF. For the CDR3, the DNA is TGTGCCAGCAGCTTCACGACTAGCGGGGGGCACTACGAGCAGTACTTC.